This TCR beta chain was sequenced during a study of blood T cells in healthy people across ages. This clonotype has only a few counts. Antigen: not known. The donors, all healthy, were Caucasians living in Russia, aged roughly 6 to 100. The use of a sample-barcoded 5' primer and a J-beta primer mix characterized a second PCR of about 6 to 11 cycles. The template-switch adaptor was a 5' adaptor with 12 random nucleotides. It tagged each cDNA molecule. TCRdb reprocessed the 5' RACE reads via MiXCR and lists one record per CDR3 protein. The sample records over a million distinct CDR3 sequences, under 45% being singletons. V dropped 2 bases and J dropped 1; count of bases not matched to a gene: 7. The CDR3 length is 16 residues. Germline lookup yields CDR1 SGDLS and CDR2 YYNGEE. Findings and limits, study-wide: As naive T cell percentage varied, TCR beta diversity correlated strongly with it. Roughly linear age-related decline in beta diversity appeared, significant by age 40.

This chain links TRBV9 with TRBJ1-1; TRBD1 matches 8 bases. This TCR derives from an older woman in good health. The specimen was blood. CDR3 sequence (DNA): TGTGCCAGCAGCGTCCGTCCCAGGGGGCGGAACACTGAAGCTTTCTTT. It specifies CASSVRPRGRNTEAFF. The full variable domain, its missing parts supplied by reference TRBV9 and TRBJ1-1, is DSGVTQTPKHLITATGQRVTLRCSPRSGDLSVYWYQQSLDQGLQFLIQYYNGEERAKGNILERFSAQQFPDLHSELNLSSLELGDSALYFCASSVRPRGRNTEAFFGQGTRLTVV.